Listed here are 22 T cell receptor beta chains from one sample, sequenced in a study of cytomegalovirus exposure and HLA in healthy donors. With 60 Vbeta and 13 Jbeta primers, the PCR was carried out. Sequencing used immunoSEQ multiplex PCR; TCRdb keeps in-frame clones, though not all of them. The table records about 180,000 clones, approximately 80% of them present only once. Sequencing used PBMCs. All receptors come from a girl aged 5-17 years in good health and CMV-seropositive.

V is TRBV7-6 and J is TRBJ2-3; 10 bases are a match to TRBD2. Germline V CDR1 and CDR2: SGHVS, FNYEAQ. With 1 base clipped from V and 3 bases from J, the junction kept 1 base outside the gene matches. The CDR3 has 15 residues. The CDR3 spells CASSLVSGRTDTQYF. The CDR3 nucleotides are TGTGCCAGCAGCTTAGTTAGCGGGAGGACAGATACGCAGTATTTT.

The rearrangement uses TRBV13 and TRBJ2-4; D possibly corresponds to TRBD1 (6 bases). Germline V gene sequence: CDR1 PRHDT, CDR2 FYEKMQ (reference sequence). The length of the CDR3 is 16 residues. V lost 5 bases, J lost 9 bases, and 23 bases lay in between. The CDR3 reads CASSHRAFDRKGIQYF. CDR3 DNA: TGTGCCAGCAGCCATCGAGCTTTTGACAGGAAAGGCATTCAGTACTTC. The full variable domain, with the rest looked up from reference TRBV13 and TRBJ2-4, is AAGVIQSPRHLIKEKRETATLKCYPIPRHDTVYWYQQGPGQDPQFLISFYEKMQSDKGSIPDRFSAQQFSDYHSELNMSSLELGDSALYFCASSHRAFDRKGIQYFGAGTRLSVL.

The chain is built from TRBV28 and TRBJ2-5; unclear D gene. Germline CDR1 is MDHEN and CDR2 is SYDVKM. This CDR3 comprises 11 residues. The V gene lost 7 bases and the J gene lost 5 bases, with 8 bases spanning the gap. The CDR3 bases are TGTGCCAGCACCGGTGTGGAGACCCAGTACTTC. Encoded protein: CASTGVETQYF.

The V and J genes are TRBV27 and TRBJ1-2; TRBD1 agrees at 8 bases. From germline, CDR1 is MNHEY and CDR2 SMNVEV (reference sequence). CDR3 length equals 15 residues. V was clipped by 5 bases and J by 0 bases; unmatched bases: 5. In nucleotides, the CDR3 is TGTGCCAGCAGTCGTGGACAGGGAGCTAACTATGGCTACACCTTC. Encoded protein: CASSRGQGANYGYTF.

This rearrangement joins TRBV6-5 to TRBJ1-2; 9 bases agree with TRBD1. The CDR3 has 16 amino acids. The J segment lost 6 bases and the V segment lost 2 bases, leaving 10 bases of the junction unmatched. From germline, CDR1 is MNHEY and CDR2 SVGAGI. For the CDR3, the DNA is TGTGCCAGCAGTTACGGGGTGACAGGGGGGTGGAATGGCTACACCTTC. Its translation: CASSYGVTGGWNGYTF.

The chain has TRBV4-3 and TRBJ1-1; weak D call: TRBD1 (5 bases). The germline gives CDR1 LGHNA, CDR2 YSLEER. V was trimmed by 3 bases and J by 5 bases, leaving 13 bases between them. CDR3 length equals 14 residues. CDR3: CASSQDKRGTEAFF. The DNA for the CDR3 is TGCGCCAGCAGCCAGGACAAGCGCGGTACTGAAGCTTTCTTT.

The CDR3 nucleotides are TGTGCCAGCAGCAGAGGGGCTAGCGTTCCCTACGAGCAGTACTTC. It codes for CASSRGASVPYEQYF. The J gene is TRBJ2-7, the V gene TRBV11-2, with TRBD2 as a possible D gene (6 bases). CDR1 is SGHAT, CDR2 FQNNGV, per germline. V was cut by 5 bases and J by 2 bases, with 16 bases left in between. This CDR3 contains 15 residues.

The rearrangement joins TRBV27 to TRBJ2-5; 10 nucleotides line up with TRBD2. The V and J ends lost 8 bases and 4 bases, in that order; junction bases with no gene match: 7. In germline, CDR1 is MNHEY, CDR2 SMNVEV (reference sequence). The CDR3 is 14 amino acids. The CDR3 DNA is TGTGCCAGCGGGGAAGCGGGAGGGAGAGAGACCCAGTACTTC. Protein: CASGEAGGRETQYF.

The chain carries TRBV30 and TRBJ1-6; D is uncertain. V lost 2 bases and J 8 bases, leaving 7 bases between the germline ends. In germline, CDR1 is GTSNPN, CDR2 SVGIG (reference sequence). CDR3 length equals 12 residues. CDR3 DNA: TGTGCCTGGAGTCAACAAGATTCACCCCTCCACTTT. Encoded protein: CAWSQQDSPLHF.

V usage is TRBV7-9 and J usage is TRBJ2-7, with 8 bases matching TRBD2. Germline CDR1 and CDR2: SEHNR and FQNEAQ (reference sequence). CDR3 length equals 16 residues. V shed 1 base and J 5 bases; nucleotides not matched to a gene: 10. Here the CDR3 DNA reads TGTGCCAGCAGCTTAGTCCTAGGACTAGCTGGTGACGAGCAGTACTTC. This codes for CASSLVLGLAGDEQYF.

Only one count was recorded for this clone. The J gene is TRBJ2-1, the V gene TRBV4-2; 9 positions match TRBD1. The CDR3 covers 16 residues. CDR1 LGHNA and CDR2 YNFKEQ come from the germline V gene. V shed 11 bases and J 3 bases; nucleotides not matched to a gene: 14. The DNA for the CDR3 is TGTGCCGCAGGGGACAGGGCAAATTCCAACTACAATGAGCAGTTCTTC. This sequence encodes CAAGDRANSNYNEQFF.

The rearrangement joins TRBV10-2 to TRBJ2-1, with a tentative D call TRBD1 (6 bases). CDR3 length: 15 amino acids. Germline loops: CDR1 WSHSY, CDR2 SAAADI. Trimming took 4 bases from V and 2 from J, leaving 12 bases between them. CDR3 DNA sequence: TGCGCCAGCAGTGGGGGGCAGAAAACCTACAATGAGCAGTTCTTC. Translation gives CASSGGQKTYNEQFF.

J is TRBJ2-3 and V is TRBV6-5; 7 nucleotides align to TRBD2. The CDR3 sequence is 16 residues long. The junction had 9 bases not matched to a gene; V was cut back by 2 bases and J by 4 bases. The germline V gene encodes CDR1 MNHEY and CDR2 SVGAGI. The CDR3 DNA reads TGTGCCAGCAGTTACACCCACTCGACTAGCCCAGATACGCAGTATTTT. It translates to CASSYTHSTSPDTQYF.

The chain carries TRBV7-9 and TRBJ2-7; 9 positions agree with TRBD1. The CDR3 is made up of 14 amino acids. Per germline, CDR1 SEHNR and CDR2 FQNEAQ (reference sequence). With V trimmed by 2 bases and J by 4 bases, 3 bases remained unmatched. CDR3 protein: CASSLRGQGYEQYF. The CDR3 coding sequence is TGTGCCAGCAGCTTACGGGGACAGGGATACGAGCAGTACTTC.

The chain has TRBV29-1 and TRBJ2-3; 7 bases are shared with TRBD2. With V trimmed by 5 bases and J by 1 base, 6 bases remained unmatched. The CDR3 runs 14 residues. The germline V gene encodes CDR1 SQVTM and CDR2 ANQGSEA. The CDR3 sequence: CSVQLGGGTDTQYF. The CDR3 DNA is TGCAGCGTTCAATTGGGGGGGGGCACAGATACGCAGTATTTT.

The V call is TRBV4-1, the J call TRBJ2-3; TRBD1 might be the D (7 bases). The ends were cut back, 2 bases at V and 1 base at J, with 22 bases in the middle. Germline CDR1 MGHRA, CDR2 YSYEKL. The CDR3 spans 19 residues. The CDR3 region is CASSQFEFIRGEGTDTQYF. The CDR3 DNA reads TGCGCCAGCAGCCAATTCGAGTTCATCAGGGGGGAGGGCACAGATACGCAGTATTTT.

The chain employs TRBV4-2 and TRBJ2-5; the match to TRBD1 covers 8 bases. Germline values: CDR1 LGHNA, CDR2 YNFKEQ. V was clipped by 0 bases and J by 7 bases; unmatched bases: 13. This CDR3 spans 17 amino acids. CDR3 protein: CASSQDLAGGDRVTQYF. CDR3 bases: TGTGCCAGCAGCCAAGATCTGGCAGGGGGCGATCGAGTGACCCAGTACTTC.

The chain couples TRBV6-1 to TRBJ2-1; tentatively, D is TRBD2 (5 bases). There are 14 residues in the CDR3. Trimming took off 3 bases at V and 2 bases at J, with 8 bases between the two ends. CDR1 MNHNS and CDR2 SASEGT come from the germline V gene. Written as DNA, the CDR3 is TGTGCCAGCAGTGAGCCCGGGACCTACAATGAGCAGTTCTTC. Translated, it gives CASSEPGTYNEQFF.

V and J are TRBV7-9 and TRBJ2-5; D perhaps matches TRBD1 (6 bases). The V gene's germline CDR1 is SEHNR and CDR2 FQNEAQ (reference sequence). The CDR3 has 14 amino acids. V shed 3 bases and J shed 6 bases, with 14 bases lying between them. CDR3 DNA sequence: TGTGCCAGCAGCTTGGACAGTTTGTTGAAGACCCAGTACTTC. Translated, it gives CASSLDSLLKTQYF.

The chain joins TRBV6-5 to TRBJ2-7; a possible D gene is TRBD1 (6 bases). The CDR3 length is 15 residues. V lost 0 bases and J lost 1, with 10 bases in between. CDR1 is MNHEY and CDR2 is SVGAGI in the germline V gene. The DNA for the CDR3 is TGTGCCAGCAGTTACTCCTCGGGACATTCCTACGAGCAGTACTTC. Its protein is CASSYSSGHSYEQYF.

This sequence joins TRBV5-4 and TRBJ1-2; TRBD1 matches at 10 bases. J was trimmed by 8 bases and V by 4 bases; bases with no gene match: 5. This CDR3 comprises 13 residues. Germline V gene sequence: CDR1 SGHNT, CDR2 YYREEE (reference sequence). CDR3 sequence: CASSRQGAGGYTF. The CDR3 bases are TGTGCCAGCAGCCGACAGGGGGCAGGGGGCTACACCTTC.

The J gene is TRBJ2-7, the V gene TRBV15, with 10 bases identical to TRBD1. This CDR3 comprises 16 residues. Germline V gene data show CDR1 as LNHNV and CDR2 as YYDKDF (reference sequence). After removal of 3 bases from V and 2 bases from J, the junction contained 7 bases not matched to a gene. CDR3 nucleotide sequence: TGTGCCACCAGCAGCCTTGTCGGGACAGGGGCCTACGAGCAGTACTTC. This sequence encodes CATSSLVGTGAYEQYF.